The TCR beta chain under discussion was sequenced for a study of cytomegalovirus exposure and HLA in healthy donors. Per the germline V gene, CDR1 is SGHNT and CDR2 is YYREEE (reference sequence). After removal of 3 bases from V and 2 bases from J, the junction contained 3 bases not matched to a gene. The CDR3 consists of 16 residues. PCR employed 60 Vbeta and 13 Jbeta primers. The table came from immunoSEQ multiplex PCR; TCRdb's copy has only in-frame clones and leaves some out. The repertoire holds 84,000 or so clones, with around 85% as singletons. Sequencing input: PBMCs. The chain joins TRBV5-4 to TRBJ2-3, with 13 positions matching TRBD2. The origin of this receptor is a human donor in good health. CDR3 bases: TGTGCCAGCAGCTGGGGACTAGCGGGGCCCACAGATACGCAGTATTTT. It codes for CASSWGLAGPTDTQYF.